The 27 T cell receptor beta chains presented below share a single source sample, sequenced in a study of spatial heterogeneity in lung cancer. One entry per CDR3 protein, called by TCRdb with MiXCR from the 5' RACE reads. The sample includes some 16,000 distinct CDR3 sequences, around 7.1% of them seen just once. General study points: One measure, the expanded intratumoral alpha and beta TCR count, tracked tumor mutation counts.

Time point noted: sample taken at primary tumor resection. Their antigen targets remain unknown. Sequencing used lung tumor tissue, obtained at surgery. The receptor source for this set is a female donor with early-stage non-small cell lung cancer.

This clonotype was detected many times. This beta chain is a stray sequence in a library constructed for alpha chains; its clone size is not meaningful. The chain recombines TRBV2 with TRBJ2-1; D gene unclear. The V end was cut by 3 bases, the J end by 4 bases, with 1 base between. The CDR3 has 11 residues. The V gene's germline CDR1 is SNHLY and CDR2 FYNNEI. CDR3 sequence: CASSEYNEQFF. CDR3 DNA sequence: TGTGCCAGCAGTGAGTACAATGAGCAGTTCTTC.

In the case of this clonotype: This beta chain lies outside the target of a library built for alpha chains; its clone size means little. The chain links TRBV20-1 to TRBJ2-1; 7 nucleotides align to TRBD2. There are 15 residues in the CDR3. In germline, CDR1 is DFQATT, CDR2 SNEGSKA (reference sequence). After removal of 0 bases from V and 3 bases from J, the junction contained 5 bases not matched to a gene. As DNA, the CDR3 is TGCAGTGCTAGAGATACTAGCGCGGACTACAATGAGCAGTTCTTC. Translating gives CSARDTSADYNEQFF.

Ten or more counts support this clonotype. This beta chain is a stray sequence in a library constructed for alpha chains; its clone size is not meaningful. V and J are TRBV5-1 and TRBJ1-1, with D tentatively TRBD1 (5 bases). Germline V gives CDR1 SGHRS, CDR2 YFSETQ. Deletions cut 2 bases from V and 9 bases from J, with 17 bases between. The CDR3 has 14 residues. The CDR3: CASSFYPGDHQAFF. CDR3 sequence (DNA): TGCGCCAGCAGCTTCTATCCGGGGGACCACCAAGCTTTCTTT.

This clonotype has at least ten counts. With the library built for alpha chains, this beta chain is off target and its frequency is not meaningful. J is TRBJ2-1 and V is TRBV12-3 or TRBV12-4; perhaps TRBD2 as D (5 bases). The CDR3 runs to 14 residues. The V end was cut by 7 bases, the J end by 0 bases, with 10 bases between. CDR3 sequence (DNA): TGTGCCAGCACCCCTACTAGCTCCTACAATGAGCAGTTCTTC. Protein: CASTPTSSYNEQFF.

This clonotype was found once. Since the library was made to target alpha chains, this beta chain is a stray read and its abundance is not meaningful. The chain combines TRBV12-3 or TRBV12-4 with TRBJ2-7, with 10 positions matching TRBD2. This CDR3 has 15 residues. Trimming removed 7 bases from V and 0 bases from J; junction bases left unmatched: 6. The CDR3 coding sequence is TGTGCCAGCACTATTAGCGGGGGGTTCTCCTACGAGCAGTACTTC. It codes for CASTISGGFSYEQYF.

This clonotype was observed many times. This beta chain is an off-target read within a library intended for alpha chains, so its frequency means little. This chain connects TRBV20-1 to TRBJ1-1; 8 bases align to TRBD1. Germline V gives CDR1 DFQATT, CDR2 SNEGSKA (reference sequence). This CDR3 is 16 amino acids long. Unmatched junction bases numbered 11, after V lost 4 bases and J lost 1 base. The CDR3 spells CSANLKTGASNTEAFF. In nucleotides, the CDR3 is TGCAGTGCTAACCTCAAGACAGGGGCCTCGAACACTGAAGCTTTCTTT.

This clonotype has a count of ten or more. This beta chain is a stray sequence in a library constructed for alpha chains; its clone size is not meaningful. The V call is TRBV24-1, the J call TRBJ2-3, with 10 bases matching TRBD1. Germline lookup yields CDR1 KGHDR and CDR2 SFDVKD. The CDR3 covers 15 residues. The J segment lost 5 bases and the V segment lost 1 base, leaving 2 bases of the junction unmatched. CDR3 coding DNA: TGTGCCACCAGTGATTTCGGGACAGGGGAAGATACGCAGTATTTT. It translates to CATSDFGTGEDTQYF.

Of note for this clonotype: An end of the junction does not agree with germline; a read error may underlie this. In a library made to pick up alpha chains, this beta chain is a stray read with a size that means little. The genes are TRBV7-8 and TRBJ2-5; 8 bases fit TRBD1. Germline V gene lookup returns CDR1 SGHVS and CDR2 FQNEAQ. The CDR3 is made up of 14 amino acids. The CDR3 loop is CAISPGQDHETQYF. The CDR3 coding sequence is TGTGCCATTTCACCGGGACAGGACCACGAGACCCAGTACTTC.

Comments on this clonotype: Little can be read into the size of this beta chain, an off-target read in a library designed for alpha chains. The chain uses TRBV2 and TRBJ2-2; the D is unclear. The CDR3 contains 14 residues. CDR1 and CDR2 from the germline V gene are SNHLY and FYNNEI. The V and J ends lost 5 bases and 6 bases respectively, with 13 bases between them. For the CDR3, the DNA is TGTGCCAGCAGTTTCCGACCTCCACCCGGGGAGCTGTTTTTT. Residues: CASSFRPPPGELFF.

By share, this clonotype ranks as medium-sized. This beta chain appears as a stray read in a library generated for alpha chains; its size is not informative. J is TRBJ2-7 and V is TRBV7-3; 10 positions match TRBD2. The CDR3 totals 17 residues. Germline CDR1 SGHTA, CDR2 FQGTGA. V was pared by 5 bases and J by 2 bases, with 12 bases of the junction left unmatched. The CDR3 loop is CASSILAGVTQPYEQYF. DNA of the CDR3: TGTGCCAGCAGCATCCTAGCGGGGGTCACCCAACCCTACGAGCAGTACTTC.

Of note for this clonotype: In a library made to pick up alpha chains, this beta chain is a stray read with a size that means little. The chain employs TRBV12-3 or TRBV12-4 and TRBJ2-3, with 10 bases lining up with TRBD2. CDR3 length: 16 amino acids. V was clipped by 2 bases and J by 4 bases; unmatched bases: 6. The CDR3: CASSLNSLAGADTQYF. DNA for the CDR3: TGTGCCAGCAGTTTAAATAGCCTAGCGGGGGCAGATACGCAGTATTTT.

This clonotype was seen many times. The library was designed around alpha chains, so this beta chain is a stray read whose abundance carries little weight. The V call is TRBV6-2 or TRBV6-3, the J call TRBJ1-6, with D unresolved. Per the germline V gene, CDR1 is MNHEY and CDR2 is SVGEGT. Trimming left V 8 bases short and J 7 bases short, with 27 bases between. The CDR3 is 18 residues long. The CDR3 here is CASRRYGGAYYQNSPLHF. In DNA form, the CDR3 reads TGTGCCAGCCGCAGGTATGGAGGTGCCTATTACCAGAATTCACCCCTCCACTTT.

A remark on this clonotype: At one end the junction does not follow the germline gene, possibly because of a read error. The library was built for alpha chains, so this beta chain is an off-target read and its size means little. V is TRBV3-1 and J is TRBJ1-6; maybe TRBD1 (5 bases). The CDR3 runs to 15 residues. Germline values: CDR1 LGHDT, CDR2 YNNKEL (reference sequence). CDR3 amino acids: CANSEGWRGDSPLHF. CDR3 bases: TGTGCCAACAGCGAAGGGTGGAGGGGAGACTCACCCCTCCACTTT.

This clonotype was counted ten times or more. A library made for alpha chains picked up this beta chain off target, so its size means little. The chain joins TRBV6-2 or TRBV6-3 to TRBJ1-5; 10 bases align to TRBD1. Germline V gives CDR1 MNHEY, CDR2 SVGEGT. This CDR3 has 13 amino acids. V shed 8 bases and J 6 bases; nucleotides not matched to a gene: 4. This CDR3 reads CASRRQGAQPQHF. CDR3 nucleotides: TGTGCCAGCCGGCGACAGGGGGCTCAGCCCCAGCATTTT.

This clonotype was recorded at least ten times. This beta chain represents an off-target read in a library built for alpha chains; its size is of limited meaning. This sequence joins TRBV11-2 and TRBJ2-5; perhaps D is TRBD1 or TRBD2 (5 bases each). CDR3 length: 12 residues. Per germline, CDR1 SGHAT and CDR2 FQNNGV. The V end was cut by 2 bases, the J end by 10 bases, with 11 bases between. The CDR3 protein is CASSLYEGRQYF. The CDR3 DNA is TGTGCCAGCAGCTTATATGAGGGACGCCAGTACTTC.

This clonotype was counted at least ten times. Found in a library prepared for alpha chains, this beta chain is an off-target read, and its abundance has little meaning. The gene calls are TRBV7-3 and TRBJ1-1; D remains ambiguous. This CDR3 has 13 residues. Trimming shortened V by 5 bases and J by 1 base, and 8 bases separated the two germline ends. The germline V gene has CDR1 SGHTA and CDR2 FQGTGA. For the CDR3, the DNA is TGTGCCAGCAGCCAAGACGGGAACACTGAAGCTTTCTTT. Protein: CASSQDGNTEAFF.

This clonotype was recorded many times. Within a library made for alpha chains, this beta chain is off target, and its count is uninformative. The chain carries TRBV27 and TRBJ1-6; TRBD1 matches at 9 bases. This CDR3 spans 13 amino acids. J lost 7 bases, V lost 7 bases, and 2 bases had no gene match. Germline-derived CDR1 and CDR2 are MNHEY and SMNVEV (reference sequence). The CDR3, as DNA: TGTGCCAGCACCGGGACAGGGAATTCACCCCTCCACTTT. It translates to CASTGTGNSPLHF.

This clonotype was seen only a few times. This beta chain was picked up by a library intended for alpha chains and is off target, so its count carries little meaning. J is TRBJ2-7 and V is TRBV11-3; 7 nucleotides agree with TRBD2. Germline V gives CDR1 SGHNT, CDR2 YENEEA. Losses at the gene ends were 11 bases for V and 0 bases for J; bases not matched to a gene: 7. The CDR3 runs to 13 residues. The CDR3 loop reads CAGRGGSSYEQYF. As DNA, the CDR3 is TGTGCCGGAAGGGGCGGGAGCTCCTACGAGCAGTACTTC. Full variable domain (rest looked up from reference TRBV11-3 and TRBJ2-7): EAGVVQSPRYKIIEKKQPVAFWCNPISGHNTLYWYLQNLGQGPELLIRYENEEAVDDSQLPKDRFSAERLKGVDSTLKIQPAELGDSAVYLCAGRGGSSYEQYFGPGTRLTVT.

The table lists this clonotype with many counts. A library made for alpha chains picked up this beta chain off target, so its size means little. This sequence joins TRBV7-8 and TRBJ2-3; D is perhaps TRBD1 or TRBD2 (6 bases each). The CDR3 sequence is 17 residues long. Trimming took 5 bases from V and 3 from J, leaving 21 bases between them. Looked up from germline, CDR1 is SGHVS and CDR2 is FQNEAQ. CDR3 nucleotides: TGTGCCAGCAGCCCGTCCGGGAGATGGGGGCGTACAGATACGCAGTATTTT. Its protein is CASSPSGRWGRTDTQYF. Full variable domain (outside the CDR3, taken from reference TRBV7-8 and TRBJ2-3): GAGVSQSPRYKVAKRGQDVALRCDPISGHVSLFWYQQALGQGPEFLTYFQNEAQLDKSGLPSDRFFAERPEGSVSTLKIQRTQQEDSAVYLCASSPSGRWGRTDTQYFGPGTRLTVL.

In its sample, this clonotype was seen many times. As an off-target read in a library built for alpha chains, this beta chain has a frequency of little significance. This chain connects TRBV5-6 to TRBJ1-6; D not resolved. The CDR3 loop spans 14 amino acids. V dropped 0 bases and J dropped 5 bases, with 6 bases sitting between them. Germline-derived CDR1 and CDR2 are SGHDT and YYEEEE. The CDR3 DNA reads as TGTGCCAGCAGCTTGGACCCGAATAATTCACCCCTCCACTTT. The encoded protein is CASSLDPNNSPLHF.

This clonotype was seen repeatedly, ten times or more. Since it is a stray read in a library aimed at alpha chains, this beta chain has a size that is not meaningful. The chain has TRBV2 and TRBJ1-5; no clear D. CDR1 is SNHLY and CDR2 is FYNNEI in the germline V gene. The CDR3 loop spans 14 amino acids. V gave up 4 bases and J gave up 2 bases, with 9 bases separating them. In DNA, the CDR3 is TGTGCCAGCAGTGGTGACGGAGGCAATCAGCCCCAGCATTTT. Encoded protein: CASSGDGGNQPQHF.

This clonotype came up many times. This beta chain was picked up by a library intended for alpha chains and is off target, so its count carries little meaning. The chain uses TRBV10-3 and TRBJ2-3; possible D gene TRBD2, 5 bases. The CDR3 spans 13 residues. Germline loops: CDR1 ENHRY, CDR2 SYGVKD. Deletions cut 10 bases from V and 5 bases from J, with 16 bases between. The CDR3 reads CATGLQEEDTQYF. In nucleotides, the CDR3 is TGTGCCACTGGACTGCAGGAGGAAGATACGCAGTATTTT.

This clonotype showed up just a few times. This beta chain represents an off-target read in a library built for alpha chains; its size is of limited meaning. J is TRBJ2-3 and V is TRBV7-2; 9 bases fit TRBD2. Trimming cost V 1 base and J 2 bases; bases outside gene matches: 10. Germline V CDR1 and CDR2: SGHTA, FQGNSA. The CDR3 has 18 amino acids. Written as DNA, the CDR3 is TGTGCCAGCAGCTTAGGAATTGGCGGGGGGGTAGCCACAGATACGCAGTATTTT. Translated: CASSLGIGGGVATDTQYF.

For this clonotype: This beta chain came through as a stray read in a library set up for alpha chains, and its size says little. V gene TRBV2 combines with J gene TRBJ2-7; 7 nucleotides match TRBD1. The CDR3 runs to 15 residues. Germline loops: CDR1 SNHLY, CDR2 FYNNEI. Germline trimming cut 6 bases from V and 5 bases from J; bases unmatched to any gene: 13. In DNA form, the CDR3 reads TGTGCCAGCAGCCCACCATCGACAGGGTCCCACGAGCAGTACTTC. This translates into CASSPPSTGSHEQYF.

A word on this clonotype: With the library built for alpha chains, this beta chain is off target and its frequency is not meaningful. This chain links TRBV7-8 with TRBJ2-7; D is unclear. Germline values: CDR1 SGHVS, CDR2 FQNEAQ. The ends were cut back, 1 base at V and 6 bases at J, with 10 bases in the middle. This CDR3 region has 13 residues. The CDR3 DNA follows: TGTGCCAGCAGCTTAGATGGGTTTTTCGAGCAGTACTTC. Amino acids: CASSLDGFFEQYF.

This clonotype came up many times. The size of this beta chain means little, since it is a stray read in a library made for alpha chains. V gene TRBV27 combines with J gene TRBJ2-5; 12 bases are a match to TRBD2. The germline V gene has CDR1 MNHEY and CDR2 SMNVEV (reference sequence). V gave up 6 bases and J gave up 5 bases; unmatched junction bases: 7. The CDR3 length is 15 residues. The CDR3 reads CASRRTSGVMETQYF. In DNA, the CDR3 is TGTGCCAGCAGACGGACTAGCGGGGTAATGGAGACCCAGTACTTC.

This clonotype was seen repeatedly, ten times or more. This beta chain is a stray read from a library made for alpha chains; its abundance is not meaningful. The chain joins TRBV29-1 to TRBJ1-1; tentatively, D is TRBD1 (5 bases). Germline values: CDR1 SQVTM, CDR2 ANQGSEA. The CDR3 runs 14 residues. CDR3 amino acids: CSVSPGGVNTEAFF. DNA for the CDR3: TGCAGTGTTTCTCCGGGGGGAGTGAACACTGAAGCTTTCTTT. The whole variable domain, filled in from reference TRBV29-1 and TRBJ1-1, reads SAVISQKPSRDICQRGTSLTIQCQVDSQVTMMFWYRQQPGQSLTLIATANQGSEATYESGFVIDKFPISRPNLTFSTLTVSNMSPEDSSIYLCSVSPGGVNTEAFFGQGTRLTVV.